This passage covers 13 T cell receptor beta chains from one sample sequenced in a study of blood T cell repertoires in COVID-19. This table comes from immunoSEQ multiplex PCR, and its TCRdb copy is limited to in-frame clones, with some not included. The sample lists around 480,000 clones; 70% to 90% were seen once. Sequencing used peripheral blood. Every receptor here comes from a woman between 50 and 59 years old with COVID-19, enrolled during active disease.

DNA of the CDR3: TGTGCCAGCAGCTTAAGCAGGGACTACGAGCAGTACTTC. This gives the protein CASSLSRDYEQYF. V usage is TRBV7-3 and J usage is TRBJ2-7, with D possibly being TRBD1 (5 bases). The CDR3 length is 13 residues. Per germline, CDR1 SGHTA and CDR2 FQGTGA. V dropped 1 base and J dropped 3 bases, with 7 bases sitting between them. Together with reference TRBV7-3 and TRBJ2-7, the CDR3 gives the full variable domain: GAGVSQTPSNKVTEKGKYVELRCDPISGHTALYWYRQSLGQGPEFLIYFQGTGAADDSGLPNDRFFAVRPEGSVSTLKIQRTERGDSAVYLCASSLSRDYEQYFGPGTRLTVT.

This chain links TRBV6-5 with TRBJ2-5, with no clear D. The CDR3 consists of 12 residues. Germline assignment: CDR1 MNHEY and CDR2 SVGAGI. V dropped 4 bases and J dropped 5 bases, with 8 bases sitting between them. DNA of the CDR3: TGTGCCAGCAGTTTTACCGGGGAGACCCAGTACTTC. Translating it yields CASSFTGETQYF.

The V and J genes are TRBV7-9 and TRBJ1-2; D is unresolved. Between the trimmed V and J ends, which lost 5 bases and 5 bases, there was a span of 24 bases. The length of the CDR3 is 17 residues. From germline, CDR1 is SEHNR and CDR2 FQNEAQ (reference sequence). CDR3 bases: TGTGCCAGCAGCCCCACGCCGAGAGGCAGCCCGAATTATGGCTACACCTTC. This sequence encodes CASSPTPRGSPNYGYTF.

The chain recombines TRBV7-2 with TRBJ2-5; D possibly corresponds to TRBD2 (6 bases). V was cut by 4 bases and J by 4 bases, with 13 bases left in between. Germline CDR1 is SGHTA and CDR2 is FQGNSA. The CDR3 has 14 amino acids. DNA for the CDR3: TGTGCCAGCAGCTCCCAGGTGGGGGGAGAGACCCAGTACTTC. This codes for CASSSQVGGETQYF.

V is TRBV23-1 and J is TRBJ1-2, with 8 bases aligning to TRBD1. TRBV23-1 is placed among ORFs of uncertain function. V trimming: 8 bases; J trimming: 0 bases; junction bases outside the gene matches: 14. This CDR3 region has 17 residues. The CDR3 loop reads CASPSTTGVPSNYGYTF. CDR3 DNA sequence: TGCGCCAGCCCCTCCACGACAGGGGTTCCCTCTAACTATGGCTACACCTTC.

This clone was detected once. The chain uses TRBV11-2 and TRBJ1-2; a possible D gene is TRBD1 (5 bases). Trimming shortened V by 1 base and J by 6 bases, and 12 bases separated the two germline ends. The CDR3 covers 14 residues. Germline V lookup: CDR1 SGHAT, CDR2 FQNNGV. The CDR3 DNA reads TGTGCCAGCAGCTTAGTGAGCGCCAGGGATGGCTACACCTTC. Its translation is CASSLVSARDGYTF.

The chain recombines TRBV5-1 with TRBJ2-5; D possibly corresponds to TRBD1 (5 bases). The CDR3 consists of 15 residues. Germline lookup yields CDR1 SGHRS and CDR2 YFSETQ. Trimming took off 0 bases at V and 5 bases at J, with 14 bases between the two ends. The CDR3 nucleotides read TGCGCCAGCAGCTTGGGGGGCGGACCCTCGGAGACCCAGTACTTC. This codes for CASSLGGGPSETQYF.

The chain employs TRBV11-2 and TRBJ2-1, with 8 bases matching TRBD1. Germline trimming cut 9 bases from V and 9 bases from J; bases unmatched to any gene: 16. This CDR3 is built from 15 residues. Germline CDR1 and CDR2: SGHAT and FQNNGV. The CDR3 DNA is TGTGCCAGTAATTTTCTCGGGACAGGTGAAGGTGAGCAGTTCTTC. The encoded protein is CASNFLGTGEGEQFF.

The chain employs TRBV13 and TRBJ2-7, with a weak D call TRBD1 (6 bases). This CDR3 has 13 residues. Trimming left V 4 bases short and J 3 bases short, with 10 bases between. The germline gives CDR1 PRHDT, CDR2 FYEKMQ (reference sequence). The CDR3 DNA reads as TGTGCCAGCAGCTCCCGGGACATCTACGAGCAGTACTTC. This encodes CASSSRDIYEQYF.

The chain has TRBV7-8 and TRBJ1-3; D not certain. The CDR3 runs 13 residues. V gave up 4 bases and J gave up 0 bases, with 4 bases separating them. Per the germline V gene, CDR1 is SGHVS and CDR2 is FQNEAQ. The CDR3 here is CASSSYSGNTIYF. The CDR3 DNA reads TGTGCCAGCAGCTCCTACTCTGGAAACACCATATATTTT.

This clone was found once. V gene TRBV19 combines with J gene TRBJ1-1; 7 bases fit TRBD1. Germline loops: CDR1 LNHDA, CDR2 SQIVND (reference sequence). Trimming took 1 base from V and 9 from J; bases not matched to a gene: 11. This CDR3 spans 15 amino acids. This chain's CDR3 is CASSIAPRQGLKAFF. CDR3 nucleotide sequence: TGTGCCAGTAGTATAGCCCCGAGACAGGGCCTAAAAGCTTTCTTT.

This clone was counted a single time. This sequence joins TRBV2 and TRBJ1-2; D unclear. The germline V and J ends were trimmed by 1 base and 0 bases, with 6 bases remaining between them. The germline CDR1 and CDR2 sequences are SNHLY and FYNNEI. The length of the CDR3 is 14 residues. CDR3 nucleotide sequence: TGTGCCAGCAGTGAAGACGGGACTAACTATGGCTACACCTTC. Amino acid sequence: CASSEDGTNYGYTF.

The rearrangement uses TRBV11-2 and TRBJ2-7, with TRBD1 matching over 10 bases. V was clipped by 5 bases and J by 2 bases; unmatched bases: 6. Germline CDR1 SGHAT, CDR2 FQNNGV. The CDR3 loop spans 15 amino acids. The CDR3 bases are TGTGCCAGCAGCGCAGGGACAGGGGCTACCTACGAGCAGTACTTC. Protein sequence: CASSAGTGATYEQYF.